This T cell receptor (beta chain) originates from a study of cytomegalovirus exposure and HLA in healthy donors. Broader study findings: Per published reports, the classifier diagnosed cytomegalovirus status with high specificity and sensitivity.

The data were produced by immunoSEQ multiplex PCR, yet TCRdb's version contains in-frame clones alone and is incomplete. Among 100,000 to 150,000 clones listed, 75% to 90% were seen once. Germline V gene lookup returns CDR1 SGHRS and CDR2 YFSETQ. The CDR3 is 17 amino acids. The ends lost 4 bases at V and 4 bases at J; junction bases unmatched: 12. Concerning this clone itself: Its target is not known.

Sequencing used PBMCs. The chain couples TRBV5-1 to TRBJ1-3; 9 bases are a match to TRBD1. The receptor was isolated from a woman aged 18-30 years in good health and CMV-seronegative. The DNA for the CDR3 is TGCGCCAGCAGCCCACCCGAGGGGACAGGGTACGGAAACACCATATATTTT. Residues: CASSPPEGTGYGNTIYF.